A selection of T cell receptor beta chains follows, all from one sample in a study of blood T cell repertoires in COVID-19. The protocol was immunoSEQ multiplex PCR, while the TCRdb copy is restricted to in-frame clones and leaves out a portion. The data show about 87,000 clones, with 70% to 90% seen just once and 2.5% to 3.5% held by the top ten. Sequenced input: peripheral blood. These TCRs come from a woman of 80 years or more with COVID-19, enrolled during active disease. Each CDR3 is given with its conserved first and last residue. A D gene is named only where the DNA matches it firmly. Clone size is stated in some rows and not others, as once, few, many or a class when expanded.

abundance,v_gene,j_gene,d_gene,CDR3nt,CDR3aa
-,TRBV18,TRBJ2-7,TRBD2,TGTGCCAGCTCACCTAGCGGGAGCTCCTACGAGCAGTACTTC,CASSPSGSSYEQYF
-,TRBV5-6,TRBJ2-7,-,TGTGCCAGCAGCACAACGACGGCTAGTCACGAGCAGTACTTC,CASSTTTASHEQYF
few,TRBV9,TRBJ2-5,TRBD2,TGTGCCAGCAGCGTATTTATGGGACTAGCGGAAGAGACCCAGTACTTC,CASSVFMGLAEETQYF
-,TRBV4-1,TRBJ1-4,TRBD1,TGCGCCAGCAGCAGGGCAGGGGGCACGACTAATGAAAAACTGTTTTTT,CASSRAGGTTNEKLFF
once,TRBV4-2,TRBJ2-5,TRBD2,TGTGCCAGCAGCCTGGGACTAGCGGGGGGGCGGGAGACCCAGTACTTC,CASSLGLAGGRETQYF
-,TRBV4-3,TRBJ1-2,TRBD1,TGCGCCAGCAGCCTTCGAAAACAGGGGCAGGGCTACACCTTC,CASSLRKQGQGYTF
-,TRBV7-2,TRBJ1-2,-,TGTGCCAGCAGCCCTCGGGGGACTAACTATGGCTACACCTTC,CASSPRGTNYGYTF
-,TRBV7-9,TRBJ1-5,TRBD1,TGTGCCAGCAGCTTAGGACAGGGGCGCAATCAGCCCCAGCATTTT,CASSLGQGRNQPQHF
-,TRBV6-2/TRBV6-3,TRBJ1-5,TRBD1,TGTGCCAGCAGTAGACAGGGGTCAGGCCAGCCCCAGCATTTT,CASSRQGSGQPQHF
-,TRBV7-2,TRBJ2-5,-,TGTGCCAGCAGCCTATGGACACAAGAGACCCAGTACTTC,CASSLWTQETQYF
few,TRBV18,TRBJ2-7,-,TGTGCCAGCTCACCGACAGACTACGAGCAGTACTTC,CASSPTDYEQYF
-,TRBV27,TRBJ2-5,-,TGTGCCAGCAGTTTAAGCCGGCAAGAGACCCAGTACTTC,CASSLSRQETQYF
once,TRBV11-2,TRBJ1-2,-,TGTGCCAGCAGCTTAGTGTGGCAGGGGTATAATGGCTACACCTTC,CASSLVWQGYNGYTF
-,TRBV19,TRBJ1-6,TRBD1,TGTGCCAGTAGTATTCGACAGGGAGGTTCACCCCTCCACTTT,CASSIRQGGSPLHF
-,TRBV5-6,TRBJ2-7,TRBD1,TGTGCCAGCAGCCTGGACAGGGGACAGGGCGAGCAGTACTTC,CASSLDRGQGEQYF
-,TRBV6-5,TRBJ1-3,-,TGTGCCAGCCACTTCCGGGGAAACACCATATATTTT,CASHFRGNTIYF
-,TRBV12-5,TRBJ2-3,-,TGTGCTAGTGGACGGCTTGAGGCAGATACGCAGTATTTT,CASGRLEADTQYF
-,TRBV6-2/TRBV6-3,TRBJ1-6,TRBD1,TGTGCCAGCAGTTCCCCGGGACAGCGGTTTCCCCTCCACTTT,CASSSPGQRFPLHF
-,TRBV18,TRBJ2-3,TRBD2,TGTGCCAGCTCACCTCTACTAGCGGGGGGCACAGATACGCAGTATTTT,CASSPLLAGGTDTQYF
-,TRBV6-5,TRBJ1-1,TRBD1,TGTGCCAGCAGGGGACAGGGGGCGCTTAGCACTGAAGCTTTCTTT,CASRGQGALSTEAFF
-,TRBV6-4,TRBJ1-2,TRBD1,TGTGCCAGCAGTGACTCGAGGACAGGGGTGCGGGGCTACACCTTC,CASSDSRTGVRGYTF
-,TRBV21-1,TRBJ1-2,-,TGTGCCAGCTTTGGGAGAAATGGCTACACCTTC,CASFGRNGYTF
-,TRBV28,TRBJ2-1,TRBD2,TGTGCCAGCAGTTTAGGTAGCGGGAGGGCCCACAATGAGCAGTTCTTC,CASSLGSGRAHNEQFF
-,TRBV20-1,TRBJ1-2,-,TGCAGTGCTAGTAGGGGCGCCCTCTATGGCTACACCTTC,CSASRGALYGYTF
-,TRBV5-5,TRBJ1-5,-,TGTGCCAGCAGCCCCTGGGGCTCCGCGGGCAATCAGCCCCAGCATTTT,CASSPWGSAGNQPQHF
-,TRBV24-1,TRBJ2-2,TRBD1,TGTGCCACCAGTGATTTTACAGGGGGACCCACCGGGGAGCTGTTTTTT,CATSDFTGGPTGELFF
-,TRBV18,TRBJ2-6,TRBD1,TGTGCCAGCTCACCAACAGGGGTCGGGGCCAACGTCCTGACTTTC,CASSPTGVGANVLTF
-,TRBV9,TRBJ2-6,-,TGTGCCAGCAGCGACCCCCCCCTTGGCGGGGTCCCTGGGGCCAACGTCCTGACTTTC,CASSDPPLGGVPGANVLTF
-,TRBV9,TRBJ2-7,-,TGTGCCAGCACCAAAGGAGGGGAGCCCTACGAGCAGTACTTC,CASTKGGEPYEQYF
-,TRBV12-3/TRBV12-4,TRBJ1-2,-,TGTGCCAGCGAGATTACCTATGGCTACACCTTC,CASEITYGYTF
once,TRBV6-5,TRBJ2-3,TRBD2,TGTGCCAGTCGGGAGGGTGGCACAGATACGCAGTATTTT,CASREGGTDTQYF
-,TRBV29-1,TRBJ2-7,TRBD1,TGCAGCGTTCCACGACAGGGGGCGAGCTACGAGCAGTACTTC,CSVPRQGASYEQYF
once,TRBV4-2,TRBJ1-1,-,TGTGCCAGCAGCCACTCCCGGGACACTAGCACTGAAGCTTTCTTT,CASSHSRDTSTEAFF
-,TRBV2,TRBJ1-1,TRBD1,TGTGCCAGCAGGGACAGGGGTGGCACTGAAGCTTTCTTT,CASRDRGGTEAFF
-,TRBV14,TRBJ2-1,TRBD2,TGTGCCAGCAGCCAAGGGCTAGCGGGGGGCTCTACGGTCTATGAGCAGTTCTTC,CASSQGLAGGSTVYEQFF
-,TRBV18,TRBJ1-1,-,TGTGCCAGCTCACCCAAGACAGGGAACACTGAAGCTTTCTTT,CASSPKTGNTEAFF
-,TRBV28,TRBJ1-2,-,TGTGCCAGCAGTTTATGGGCCTTAAACTATGGCTACACCTTC,CASSLWALNYGYTF